Shown below are 6 T cell receptor beta chains from a single sample sequenced in a study of cytomegalovirus exposure and HLA in healthy donors. 60 Vbeta and 13 Jbeta primers were used in PCR. Assay used: immunoSEQ multiplex PCR; TCRdb lists only in-frame clones, some missing. The sample carries about 160,000 clones, 80% to 90% recorded once. Material for sequencing was PBMCs. Receptors originate from a man aged 18-30 years in good health and CMV-seronegative.

The chain couples TRBV2 to TRBJ2-7, with D perhaps TRBD1 (6 bases). From germline, CDR1 is SNHLY and CDR2 FYNNEI. The V and J ends lost 10 bases and 1 base respectively, with 29 bases between them. This CDR3 has 18 amino acids. The CDR3 region is CATLAFTFPGTPSYEQYF. The CDR3 DNA sequence: TGTGCCACCCTAGCCTTCACATTTCCCGGGACACCTTCCTACGAGCAGTACTTC.

V is TRBV19 and J is TRBJ2-7, with D possibly being TRBD2 (6 bases). Germline assignment: CDR1 LNHDA and CDR2 SQIVND (reference sequence). V was cut by 5 bases and J by 0 bases, with 14 bases left in between. There are 15 residues in the CDR3. The CDR3 loop reads CASSSGGVASYEQYF. The CDR3 bases are TGTGCCAGTAGTTCTGGCGGGGTCGCCTCCTACGAGCAGTACTTC.

The chain uses TRBV29-1 and TRBJ2-7; tentative D call: TRBD2 (5 bases). This CDR3 comprises 10 residues. CDR1 and CDR2 (germline): SQVTM, ANQGSEA. Trimming left V 3 bases short and J 5 bases short, with 5 bases between. In DNA form, the CDR3 reads TGCAGCGTTGAGGGAGACGAGCAGTACTTC. Encoded protein: CSVEGDEQYF.

This clone came up a few times. The V and J genes are TRBV27 and TRBJ2-7, with TRBD2 matching 16 bases. Germline V gene sequence: CDR1 MNHEY, CDR2 SMNVEV (reference sequence). V lost 0 bases and J lost 2; bases outside the gene matches: 7. The CDR3 has 19 amino acids. CDR3 sequence (DNA): TGTGCCAGCAGTTTATCCTCGGGACTAGCGGGAGGGGCTCCCTACGAGCAGTACTTC. As protein: CASSLSSGLAGGAPYEQYF.

The CDR3 bases are TGTGCCAGCAGCTTCGGGACAGGAAATTCACCCCTCCACTTT. Its protein is CASSFGTGNSPLHF. The genes are TRBV13 and TRBJ1-6; 8 bases are a match to TRBD1. Per germline, CDR1 PRHDT and CDR2 FYEKMQ (reference sequence). V lost 3 bases and J lost 7; bases outside the gene matches: 2. The CDR3 has 14 amino acids.

This clone was found once. V gene TRBV6-5 combines with J gene TRBJ1-2; possibly TRBD1 for D (5 bases). Trimming cost V 7 bases and J 8 bases, with 14 bases left between them. CDR3 size: 12 residues. CDR1 MNHEY and CDR2 SVGAGI come from the germline V gene. The CDR3 DNA reads TGTGCCAGCACCCCCACCCAGGGAGGCTACACCTTC. Protein sequence: CASTPTQGGYTF.